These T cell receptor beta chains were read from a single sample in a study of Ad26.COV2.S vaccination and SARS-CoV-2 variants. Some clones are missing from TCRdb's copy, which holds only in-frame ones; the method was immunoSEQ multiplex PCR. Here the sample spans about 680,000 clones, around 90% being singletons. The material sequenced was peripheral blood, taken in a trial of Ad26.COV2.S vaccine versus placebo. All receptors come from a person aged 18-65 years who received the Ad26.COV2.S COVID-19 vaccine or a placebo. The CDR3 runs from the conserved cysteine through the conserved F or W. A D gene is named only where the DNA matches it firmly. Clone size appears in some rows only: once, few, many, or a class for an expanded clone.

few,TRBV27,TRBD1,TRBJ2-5,CASSQRGRETQYF,TGTGCCAGCAGCCAAAGGGGGCGGGAGACCCAGTACTTC
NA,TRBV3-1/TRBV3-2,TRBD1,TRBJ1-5,CASSPPGGDSNQPQHF,TGTGCCAGCAGCCCCCCAGGGGGCGATAGCAATCAGCCCCAGCATTTT
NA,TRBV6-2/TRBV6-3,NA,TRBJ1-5,CASSYLDRNQPQHF,TGTGCCAGCAGTTACCTAGACCGAAATCAGCCCCAGCATTTT
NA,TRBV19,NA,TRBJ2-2,CASSNLGSTGELFF,TGTGCCAGTAGTAATCTGGGCAGCACCGGGGAGCTGTTTTTT
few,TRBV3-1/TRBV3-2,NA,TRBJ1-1,CASSHPGLEAFF,TGTGCCAGCAGCCACCCAGGCCTTGAAGCTTTCTTT
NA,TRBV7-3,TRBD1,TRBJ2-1,CASSSNRQGGKFF,TGTGCCAGCAGCTCCAATCGACAGGGGGGAAAGTTCTTC
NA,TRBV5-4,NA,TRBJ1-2,CASSLPGRGGDGYTF,TGTGCCAGCAGCTTACCTGGCAGGGGTGGGGATGGCTACACCTTC
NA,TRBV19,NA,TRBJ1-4,CASSSQSAGEEKLFF,TGTGCCAGTAGTTCCCAATCGGCAGGGGAGGAAAAACTGTTTTTT
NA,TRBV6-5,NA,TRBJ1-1,CASTPGHVNTEAFF,TGTGCCAGCACTCCGGGACATGTGAACACTGAAGCTTTCTTT
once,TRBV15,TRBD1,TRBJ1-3,CATSRVPTGGENTIYF,TGTGCCACCAGCAGAGTCCCGACAGGGGGCGAGAACACCATATATTTT
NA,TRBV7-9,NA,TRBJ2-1,CASSPGTVSSYNEQFF,TGTGCCAGCAGCCCCGGGACGGTTAGCTCCTACAATGAGCAGTTCTTC
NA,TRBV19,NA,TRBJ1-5,CASTETGSDQPQHF,TGTGCCAGTACAGAGACAGGATCTGATCAGCCCCAGCATTTT
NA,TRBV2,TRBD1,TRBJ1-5,CASSPTGRTQPQHF,TGTGCCAGCAGTCCGACAGGGCGGACTCAGCCCCAGCATTTT
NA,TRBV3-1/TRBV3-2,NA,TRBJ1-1,CASSQDTGLNTEAFF,TGTGCCAGCAGCCAAGATACAGGACTGAACACTGAAGCTTTCTTT
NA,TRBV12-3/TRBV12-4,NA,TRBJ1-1,CASSLSSTEAFF,TGTGCCAGCAGTTTGAGCAGCACTGAAGCTTTCTTT
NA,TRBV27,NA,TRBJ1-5,CASPGGKTQHF,TGTGCCAGCCCTGGGGGGAAAACTCAGCATTTT
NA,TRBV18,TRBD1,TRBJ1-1,CASSGTETNTEAFF,TGTGCCAGCTCAGGGACAGAGACGAACACTGAAGCTTTCTTT
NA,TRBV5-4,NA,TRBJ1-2,CASSLGREGANYGYTF,TGTGCCAGCAGCTTGGGGCGTGAGGGGGCTAACTATGGCTACACCTTC